The clone carrying this T cell receptor (beta chain) was counted a few times. Antigen specificity is unknown. This record belongs to a study of T cells after yellow fever vaccination. Study-wide results and caveats: Post-booster samples contained most primary-vaccination clones (approximately 96% CD4, less than 90% CD8).

It was through 5'RACE template switching that TCR cDNA was made, with a universal primer site and UMIs added. TCRdb ran MiXCR on the 5' RACE reads and lists one entry per CDR3 protein. The table includes about 330,000 distinct CDR3 sequences, about 4% detected once. CDR3 size: 16 residues. With 4 bases clipped from V and 2 bases from J, the junction kept 6 bases outside the gene matches. Germline loops: CDR1 SGHNT, CDR2 YYREEE (reference sequence). This rearrangement joins TRBV5-4 to TRBJ2-3; 11 nucleotides match TRBD2. The source material was PBMCs, sampled 5 days after the yellow fever booster vaccination. The source of this sequence is a man younger than 30 who received the YFV17D yellow fever vaccine. The CDR3 DNA sequence: TGTGCCAGCAGCACGAGACTAGCGGGAATCACAGATACGCAGTATTTT. Amino acid sequence: CASSTRLAGITDTQYF.